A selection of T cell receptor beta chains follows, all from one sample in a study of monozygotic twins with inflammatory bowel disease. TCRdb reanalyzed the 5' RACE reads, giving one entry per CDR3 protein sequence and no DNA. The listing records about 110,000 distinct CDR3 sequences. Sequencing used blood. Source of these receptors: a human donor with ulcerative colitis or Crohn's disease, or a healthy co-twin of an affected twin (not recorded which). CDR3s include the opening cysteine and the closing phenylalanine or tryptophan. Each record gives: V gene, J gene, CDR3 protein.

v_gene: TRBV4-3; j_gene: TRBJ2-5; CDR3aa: CASSQTGSSGETQYF
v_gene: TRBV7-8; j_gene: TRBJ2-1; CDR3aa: CASSLGLGDEQFF
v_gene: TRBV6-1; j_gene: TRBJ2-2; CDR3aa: CASSEVGSFNTGELFF
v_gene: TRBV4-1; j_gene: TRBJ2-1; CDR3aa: CASSPTPTSPLGYNEQFF
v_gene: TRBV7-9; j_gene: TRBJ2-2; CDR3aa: CASSPGDRGYTGKLFF
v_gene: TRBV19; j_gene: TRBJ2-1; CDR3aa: CASNPSGSHNEQFF
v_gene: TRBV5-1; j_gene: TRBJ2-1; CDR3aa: CASTQDRLYNEQFF
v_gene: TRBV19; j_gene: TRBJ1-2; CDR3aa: CASRLYGTASGYTF
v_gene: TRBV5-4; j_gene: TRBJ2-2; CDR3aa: CASRARGTNTGELFF
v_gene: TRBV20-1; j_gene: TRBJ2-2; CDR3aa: CSARDWDRGSDTGELFF
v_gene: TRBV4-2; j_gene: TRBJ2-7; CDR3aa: CASSHGGQAYEQYF
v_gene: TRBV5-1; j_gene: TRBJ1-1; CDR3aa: CASSLSGSEAFF
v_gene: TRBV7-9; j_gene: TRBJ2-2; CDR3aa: CASSLDPAQAGELFF
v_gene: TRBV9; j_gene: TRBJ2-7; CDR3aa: CASSIGVQPAEQYF
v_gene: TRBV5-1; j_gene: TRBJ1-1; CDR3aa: CASSSLQGPLGEAFF
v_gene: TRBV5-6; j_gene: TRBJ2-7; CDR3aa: CASRAAGRVSYEQYF
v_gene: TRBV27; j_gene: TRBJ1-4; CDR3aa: CASRDRQGTARDEKKLFF
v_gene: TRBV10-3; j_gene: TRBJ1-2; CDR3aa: CAISDVTSGYTF
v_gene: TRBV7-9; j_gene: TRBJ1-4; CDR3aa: CASSFGGSAGKLFF
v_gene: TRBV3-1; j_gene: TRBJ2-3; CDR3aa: CASSQGDHAGSTDTQYF
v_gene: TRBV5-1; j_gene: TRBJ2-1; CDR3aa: CASSLLSGSGNNEQFF
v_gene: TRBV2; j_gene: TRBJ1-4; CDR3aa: CASSDGGTANEKLFF
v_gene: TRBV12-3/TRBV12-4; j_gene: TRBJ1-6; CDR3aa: CASSLESALPGDQLHF
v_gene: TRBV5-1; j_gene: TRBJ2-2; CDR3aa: CASSFPGLGTGELFF
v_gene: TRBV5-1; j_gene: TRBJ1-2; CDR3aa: CASSLAPTVGGYTF
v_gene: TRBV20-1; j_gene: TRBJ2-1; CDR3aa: CSALAPGLHNEQFF
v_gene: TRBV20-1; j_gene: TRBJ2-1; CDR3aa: CSARNRLAGGGGEQFF
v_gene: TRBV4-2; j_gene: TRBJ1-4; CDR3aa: CASSPLGGRPPEKLFF
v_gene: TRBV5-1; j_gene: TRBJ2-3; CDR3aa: CASSVNPGTDTQYF
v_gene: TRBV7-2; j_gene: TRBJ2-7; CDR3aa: CASSLDGPDYEQYF
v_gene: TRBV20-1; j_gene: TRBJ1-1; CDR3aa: CSASRSVNTEAFF
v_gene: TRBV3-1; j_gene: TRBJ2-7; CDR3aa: CASSQDPGQRNEQYF
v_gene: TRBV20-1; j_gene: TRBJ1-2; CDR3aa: CSASKGAGYGYTF
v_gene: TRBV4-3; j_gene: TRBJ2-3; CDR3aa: CASSQEATWSTDTQYF
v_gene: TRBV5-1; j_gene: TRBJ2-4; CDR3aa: CASSKGLAPNIQYF
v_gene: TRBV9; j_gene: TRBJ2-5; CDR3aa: CASSIDSGSEPETQYF
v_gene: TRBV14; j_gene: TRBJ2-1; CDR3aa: CASSQVVAAYNEQFF
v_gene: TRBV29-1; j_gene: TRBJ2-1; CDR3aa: CSARFYNEQFF
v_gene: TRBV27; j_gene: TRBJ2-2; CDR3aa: CASRQANTGELFF
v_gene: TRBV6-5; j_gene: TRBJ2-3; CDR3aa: CASLLRGLSTDTQYF